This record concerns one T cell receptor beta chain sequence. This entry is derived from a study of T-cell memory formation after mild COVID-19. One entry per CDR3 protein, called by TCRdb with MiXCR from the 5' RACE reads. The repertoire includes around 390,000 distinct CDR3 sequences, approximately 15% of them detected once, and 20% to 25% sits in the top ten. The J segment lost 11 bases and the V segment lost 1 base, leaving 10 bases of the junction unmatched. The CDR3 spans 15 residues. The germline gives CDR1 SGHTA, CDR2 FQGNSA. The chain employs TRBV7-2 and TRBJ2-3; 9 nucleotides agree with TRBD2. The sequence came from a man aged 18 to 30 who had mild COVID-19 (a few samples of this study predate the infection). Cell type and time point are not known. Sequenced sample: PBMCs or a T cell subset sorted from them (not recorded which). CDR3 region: CASSLDGAGGPRQYF. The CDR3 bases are TGTGCCAGCAGCTTAGATGGAGCGGGGGGTCCAAGGCAGTATTTT. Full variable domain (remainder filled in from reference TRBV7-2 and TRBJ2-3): GAGVSQSPSNKVTEKGKDVELRCDPISGHTALYWYRQSLGQGLEFLIYFQGNSAPDKSGLPSDRFSAERTGGSVSTLTIQRTQQEDSAVYLCASSLDGAGGPRQYFGPGTRLTVL.